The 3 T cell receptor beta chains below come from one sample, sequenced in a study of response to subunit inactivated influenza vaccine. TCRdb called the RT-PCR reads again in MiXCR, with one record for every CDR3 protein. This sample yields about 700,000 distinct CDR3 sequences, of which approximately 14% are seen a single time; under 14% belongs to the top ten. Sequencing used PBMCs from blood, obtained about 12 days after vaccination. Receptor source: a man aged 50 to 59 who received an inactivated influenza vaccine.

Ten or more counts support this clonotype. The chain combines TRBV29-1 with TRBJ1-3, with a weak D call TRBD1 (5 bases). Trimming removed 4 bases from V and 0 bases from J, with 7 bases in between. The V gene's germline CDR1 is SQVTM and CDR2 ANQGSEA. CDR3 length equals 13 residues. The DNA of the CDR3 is TGCAGCGTTGGTCAGGGCTCTGGAAACACCATATATTTT. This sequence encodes CSVGQGSGNTIYF.

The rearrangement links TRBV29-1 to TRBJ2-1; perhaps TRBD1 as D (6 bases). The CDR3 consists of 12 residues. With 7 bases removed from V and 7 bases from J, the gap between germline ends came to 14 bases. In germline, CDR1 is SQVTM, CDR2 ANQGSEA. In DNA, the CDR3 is TGCAGCGCCGCACAGGGCCGGAATGAGCAGTTCTTC. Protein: CSAAQGRNEQFF.

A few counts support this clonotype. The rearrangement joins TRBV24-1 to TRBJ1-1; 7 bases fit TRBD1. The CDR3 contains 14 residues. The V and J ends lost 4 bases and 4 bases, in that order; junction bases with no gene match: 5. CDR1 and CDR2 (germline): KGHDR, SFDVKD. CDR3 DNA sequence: TGTGCCACCAGTGACTCAGGGGGTACCACTGAAGCTTTCTTT. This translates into CATSDSGGTTEAFF.